The rows below give T cell receptor beta chains drawn from one sample of a study of shared clonotypes between healthy human individuals. The repertoire was sequenced with immunoSEQ multiplex PCR; TCRdb's copy has only in-frame clones and lacks some. Here the sample spans roughly 2 million clones, 95% being singletons. Sequences were obtained from naive CD4+ T cells sorted from blood. These receptors all stem from a man between 18 and 29 years old in good health. CDR3s include the opening cysteine and the closing phenylalanine or tryptophan. The D gene is left open where the match is weak. Size values are once, few and many counts, or a class for expanded clones, and some rows have none.

J | D | size | V | CDR3 | DNA
TRBJ2-7 | NA | NA | TRBV10-3 | CAIRDTEGSTYEQYF | TGTGCCATCAGGGATACGGAGGGATCCACCTACGAGCAGTACTTC
TRBJ1-4 | NA | NA | TRBV6-1 | CASSGYPGDEKLFF | TGTGCCAGCAGTGGATACCCCGGGGATGAAAAACTGTTTTTT
TRBJ1-2 | TRBD1 | NA | TRBV6-5 | CASRPTGQGHGYTF | TGTGCCAGCAGGCCGACAGGACAGGGTCACGGCTACACCTTC
TRBJ1-6 | TRBD1 | NA | TRBV5-1 | CASSPWGTGNSPLHF | TGCGCCAGCAGCCCCTGGGGGACAGGGAATTCACCCCTCCACTTT
TRBJ1-6 | NA | NA | TRBV2 | CASREGSSYNSPLHF | TGTGCCAGCAGGGAGGGGAGTTCCTATAATTCACCCCTCCACTTT
TRBJ1-5 | NA | NA | TRBV6-1 | CASSEVAGLSNQPQHF | TGTGCCAGCAGTGAAGTCGCAGGTTTGAGCAATCAGCCCCAGCATTTT
TRBJ1-2 | TRBD1 | NA | TRBV27 | CASSLLDRGANYGYTF | TGTGCCAGCAGTTTACTAGACAGGGGTGCTAACTATGGCTACACCTTC
TRBJ2-1 | TRBD2 | once | TRBV10-3 | CAISESGSSGRQYNEQFF | TGTGCCATCAGTGAGTCGGGTTCTAGCGGGAGACAGTACAATGAGCAGTTCTTC
TRBJ2-6 | NA | NA | TRBV27 | CASSPLESGANVLTF | TGTGCCAGCAGCCCCTTAGAGTCTGGGGCCAACGTCCTGACTTTC
TRBJ1-5 | NA | NA | TRBV30 | CAWSGKGIQPQHF | TGTGCCTGGAGTGGTAAGGGAATTCAGCCCCAGCATTTT
TRBJ2-7 | NA | NA | TRBV7-2 | CASSKGQGILAGSFEQYF | TGTGCCAGCAGCAAGGGACAGGGCATACTAGCGGGGTCTTTCGAGCAGTACTTC
TRBJ2-7 | TRBD1 | NA | TRBV18 | CASSQAGGSAYEQYF | TGTGCCAGCTCCCAAGCAGGGGGATCGGCCTACGAGCAGTACTTC
TRBJ1-1 | NA | NA | TRBV2 | CASSGPVNTEAFF | TGTGCCAGCAGTGGTCCGGTGAACACTGAAGCTTTCTTT
TRBJ2-1 | TRBD2 | NA | TRBV6-5 | CASSPGLDEQFF | TGTGCCAGCAGTCCGGGACTAGATGAGCAGTTCTTC
TRBJ2-7 | TRBD2 | NA | TRBV7-2 | CASREGLAGRSEQYF | TGTGCCAGCAGGGAAGGACTAGCGGGTCGGAGCGAGCAGTACTTC
TRBJ2-1 | TRBD1 | NA | TRBV25-1 | CASSEAGTGDHNEQFF | TGTGCCAGCAGTGAAGCCGGGACAGGGGATCACAATGAGCAGTTCTTC
TRBJ1-5 | NA | NA | TRBV6-5 | CASSFVPDQPQHF | TGTGCCAGCAGTTTCGTACCGGATCAGCCCCAGCATTTT
TRBJ1-1 | TRBD1 | NA | TRBV6-5 | CASSYRQGVNTEAFF | TGTGCCAGCAGTTATCGGCAGGGGGTGAACACTGAAGCTTTCTTT
TRBJ2-1 | NA | NA | TRBV30 | CACYSGNEQFF | TGTGCCTGTTATAGCGGTAATGAGCAGTTCTTC
TRBJ2-2 | NA | NA | TRBV5-6 | CASSRQGAGGELFF | TGTGCCAGCAGCCGTCAGGGCGCGGGCGGGGAGCTGTTTTTT
TRBJ1-5 | NA | NA | TRBV5-1 | CASSLNSAGHNSNQPQHF | TGCGCCAGCAGCTTGAACTCGGCGGGACACAATAGCAATCAGCCCCAGCATTTT
TRBJ2-5 | TRBD1 | NA | TRBV6-5 | CASSPDPTGVETQYF | TGTGCCAGCAGTCCGGACCCTACAGGGGTTGAGACCCAGTACTTC
TRBJ2-5 | TRBD2 | NA | TRBV7-9 | CASSLLAGGLAETQYF | TGTGCCAGCAGCTTACTAGCGGGGGGTTTGGCGGAGACCCAGTACTTC
TRBJ1-5 | NA | NA | TRBV6-4 | CASSDPTDYSNQPQHF | TGTGCCAGCAGTGACCCGACAGACTATAGCAATCAGCCCCAGCATTTT
TRBJ2-7 | NA | NA | TRBV5-4 | CASSPGQGSPYEQYF | TGTGCCAGCAGCCCTGGACAAGGTTCTCCCTACGAGCAGTACTTC
TRBJ1-1 | TRBD1 | NA | TRBV19 | CASSMGQGVDTEAFF | TGTGCCAGTAGTATGGGACAGGGAGTAGACACTGAAGCTTTCTTT
TRBJ1-2 | NA | NA | TRBV2 | CASSELGPLYGYTF | TGTGCCAGCAGTGAACTAGGGCCCCTCTATGGCTACACCTTC
TRBJ1-4 | TRBD1 | once | TRBV18 | CASSPGQGGEKLFF | TGTGCCAGCTCACCAGGACAGGGCGGTGAAAAACTGTTTTTT
TRBJ2-7 | TRBD1 | NA | TRBV30 | CAWRTGGTYEQYF | TGTGCCTGGAGGACAGGGGGAACCTACGAGCAGTACTTC
TRBJ1-1 | NA | NA | TRBV6-6 | CASRVNTEAFF | TGTGCCAGCAGGGTAAACACTGAAGCTTTCTTT
TRBJ1-2 | NA | few | TRBV5-4 | CASSLNYGYTF | TGTGCCAGCAGCTTGAACTATGGCTACACCTTC
TRBJ2-7 | NA | NA | TRBV2 | CASSRRYEQYF | TGTGCCAGCAGTCGCCGATACGAGCAGTACTTC
TRBJ1-1 | NA | NA | TRBV5-1 | CASSVGRQGPFEAFF | TGCGCCAGCAGCGTGGGAAGGCAGGGCCCCTTTGAAGCTTTCTTT
TRBJ2-3 | NA | NA | TRBV7-2 | CASSFKFTDTQYF | TGTGCCAGCAGCTTCAAGTTCACAGATACGCAGTATTTT
TRBJ2-5 | TRBD1 | NA | TRBV4-1 | CASSRTEDRGLQTQYF | TGCGCCAGCAGCCGAACAGAGGACAGGGGGCTTCAGACCCAGTACTTC
TRBJ2-3 | NA | NA | TRBV6-6 | CASNRGTDTQYF | TGTGCCAGCAACCGCGGCACAGATACGCAGTATTTT
TRBJ1-1 | NA | NA | TRBV6-1 | CASSEPPRGWDTEAFF | TGTGCCAGCAGTGAACCCCCCAGGGGATGGGACACTGAAGCTTTCTTT
TRBJ1-5 | NA | NA | TRBV29-1 | CSVGEGPQPQHF | TGCAGCGTTGGGGAGGGACCCCAGCCCCAGCATTTT
TRBJ2-5 | NA | NA | TRBV11-1 | CASSSDAPETQYF | TGTGCCAGCAGCTCGGACGCTCCCGAGACCCAGTACTTC
TRBJ2-7 | NA | NA | TRBV11-3 | CASSQTGAEQYF | TGTGCCAGCAGCCAAACGGGAGCCGAGCAGTACTTC
TRBJ1-2 | TRBD1 | NA | TRBV4-1 | CASSQVVGTAANYGYTF | TGCGCCAGCAGCCAAGTCGTCGGGACAGCCGCTAACTATGGCTACACCTTC
TRBJ2-7 | TRBD1 | NA | TRBV19 | CASSTGTGGHYEQYF | TGTGCCAGTAGTACGGGGACAGGAGGGCACTACGAGCAGTACTTC
TRBJ1-1 | NA | NA | TRBV6-5 | CASSYPGPGGAFF | TGTGCCAGCAGTTACCCTGGACCGGGGGGAGCTTTCTTT
TRBJ2-3 | TRBD2 | NA | TRBV9 | CASSVEISGGTDTQYF | TGTGCCAGCAGCGTAGAGATTAGCGGGGGAACAGATACGCAGTATTTT
TRBJ2-3 | NA | NA | TRBV9 | CASSVDSGRSTDTQYF | TGTGCCAGCAGCGTAGATTCGGGTAGGAGCACAGATACGCAGTATTTT
TRBJ2-1 | TRBD2 | once | TRBV11-2 | CASTTSGRANNEQFF | TGTGCCAGCACCACTAGCGGGAGAGCTAACAATGAGCAGTTCTTC
TRBJ2-6 | NA | NA | TRBV27 | CASSTTSLPSGANVLTF | TGTGCCAGCAGTACGACTAGTCTCCCCTCTGGGGCCAACGTCCTGACTTTC
TRBJ1-1 | NA | NA | TRBV18 | CASSPRGNTEAFF | TGTGCCAGCTCACCGAGGGGGAACACTGAAGCTTTCTTT
TRBJ1-3 | NA | NA | TRBV7-2 | CASSPRPGFSGNTIYF | TGTGCCAGCAGCCCACGGCCGGGCTTCTCTGGAAACACCATATATTTT
TRBJ2-2 | NA | NA | TRBV6-1 | CASRETRRTNTGELFF | TGTGCCAGCAGAGAAACACGGCGGACGAACACCGGGGAGCTGTTTTTT
TRBJ2-1 | NA | NA | TRBV4-3 | CASSQDRLGGQFF | TGCGCCAGCAGCCAAGACCGGTTGGGCGGGCAGTTCTTC
TRBJ2-7 | NA | NA | TRBV19 | CASSLTGQFSYEQYF | TGTGCCAGTAGTTTAACGGGACAATTCTCCTACGAGCAGTACTTC
TRBJ2-1 | TRBD1 | NA | TRBV29-1 | CSVDGTGGWDYEQFF | TGCAGCGTTGATGGGACAGGGGGTTGGGATTATGAGCAGTTCTTC
TRBJ2-3 | TRBD2 | NA | TRBV7-2 | CASSPSGLAATRRYF | TGTGCCAGCAGCCCCTCCGGACTAGCGGCAACTAGGAGGTATTTT
TRBJ2-2 | TRBD1 | NA | TRBV5-4 | CASSRQGITGELFF | TGTGCCAGCAGCCGACAGGGGATCACCGGGGAGCTGTTTTTT